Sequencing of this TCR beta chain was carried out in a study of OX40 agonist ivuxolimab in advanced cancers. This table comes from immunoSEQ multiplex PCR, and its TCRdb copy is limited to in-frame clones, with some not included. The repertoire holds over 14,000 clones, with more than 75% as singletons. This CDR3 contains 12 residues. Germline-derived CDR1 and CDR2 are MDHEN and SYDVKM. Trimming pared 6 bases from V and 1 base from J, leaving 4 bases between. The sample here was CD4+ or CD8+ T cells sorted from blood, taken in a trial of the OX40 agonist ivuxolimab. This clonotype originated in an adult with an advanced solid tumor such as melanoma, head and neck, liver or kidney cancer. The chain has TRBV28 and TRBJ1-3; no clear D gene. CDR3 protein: CASRRSGNTIYF. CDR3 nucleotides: TGTGCCAGCAGGAGATCTGGAAACACCATATATTTT. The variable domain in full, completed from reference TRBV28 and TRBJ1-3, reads DVKVTQSSRYLVKRTGEKVFLECVQDMDHENMFWYRQDPGLGLRLIYFSYDVKMKEKGDIPEGYSVSREKKERFSLILESASTNQTSMYLCASRRSGNTIYFGEGSWLTVV.